The clone carrying this T cell receptor (beta chain) showed up just a few times. This sample is drawn from a study of human T cells and chemical hapten exposure. The overall study: TCR yields differed between samples (mainly from small differences in pooled library volume).

Germline V lookup: CDR1 MGHRA, CDR2 YSYEKL. The V gene end was trimmed by 4 bases and the J gene end by 5 bases; junction bases not matched to a gene: 8. This CDR3 region has 14 residues. One entry per CDR3 protein, called by TCRdb with MiXCR from the 5' RACE reads. The sample shows 150,000 or so distinct CDR3 sequences, over 3.5% of them seen only once. It was from unfractionated whole blood that total RNA was extracted. The chain links TRBV4-1 to TRBJ2-7; TRBD1 agrees at 7 bases. This TCR was sampled from a female donor in good health. CDR3 protein: CASSLRDRADEQYF. Here the CDR3 DNA reads TGCGCCAGCAGCCTAAGGGACAGAGCCGACGAGCAGTACTTC.